One TCR beta chain is described in this entry. Its antigen is unidentified. The CDR3 is 14 residues long. Germline loops: CDR1 MNHEY, CDR2 SVGEGT. V was pared by 6 bases and J by 2 bases, with 14 bases between. The sample comes from a study of T cell repertoires in cytomegalovirus infection. Overall study context: Carrying CMV and the relevant HLA type showed in public TCR beta signatures.

TCRdb recomputed calls from the reads with MiXCR, one row per CDR3 protein. The sample has about 130,000 distinct CDR3 sequences, 24% seen once; the top ten hold approximately 35%. Source material: PBMCs, sequenced either directly or after in vitro stimulation (not recorded which). The clonotype was recovered from a human donor in good health (CMV status not recorded). Some clones in this sample may be carry-over from other donors' samples. The chain uses TRBV6-2 or TRBV6-3 and TRBJ2-7, with D perhaps matching TRBD1 or TRBD2 (6 bases each). The DNA for the CDR3 is TGTGCCAGCAGCTTTGGAGGGGGACCCTACGAGCAGTACGTC. This sequence encodes CASSFGGGPYEQYV.